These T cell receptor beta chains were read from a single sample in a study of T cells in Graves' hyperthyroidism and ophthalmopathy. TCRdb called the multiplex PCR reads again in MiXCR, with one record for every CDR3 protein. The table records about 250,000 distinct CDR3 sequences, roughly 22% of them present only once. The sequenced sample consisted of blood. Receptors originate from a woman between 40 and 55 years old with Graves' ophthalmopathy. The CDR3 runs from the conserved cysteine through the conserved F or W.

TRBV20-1	CSASGDRKRKNTEAFF
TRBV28	CASSDHRRAGGNQPQHF
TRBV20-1	CSARDRGREQYF
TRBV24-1	CATSDRGQGSYEQYF
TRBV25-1	CASSVGGAGANVLTF
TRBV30	CAWSPHPLAEAFF
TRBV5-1	CASSLGTITQETQYF
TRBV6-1	CASKGAYTDTQYF
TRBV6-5	CASSFLDKPPEQYF
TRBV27	CASSPTGTTRGAFF
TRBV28	CASSGDRTNYGYTF
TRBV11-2	CASSLDWTVDLNQPQHF
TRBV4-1	CASSQVRDKAFF
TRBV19	CASSPRDSGIRRWYEQYF
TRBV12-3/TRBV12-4	CASSHIAGNNYGYTF
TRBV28	CASRQGGPTEAFF
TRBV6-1	CASRGLAGDTGELFF
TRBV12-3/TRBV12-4	CASSPVLAPNSEAFF
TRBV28	CASARLGAGVQETQYF
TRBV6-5	CASSRSGTKNIQYF
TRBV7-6	CASSLPDRRGETQYF
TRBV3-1	CASSHAGEQYF
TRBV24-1	CATSDSFGRTTYNEQFF
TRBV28	CASSLGPPTTNTGELFF
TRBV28	CASSLSGILKETQYF
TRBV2	CASSDVARETQYF
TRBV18	CASSPPVSANTEAFF
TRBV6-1	CASSGSGNTIYF
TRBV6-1	CASSEDPNNTEAFF
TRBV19	CASSPPGQFHGRQYF
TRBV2	CASSRDTGGYTF
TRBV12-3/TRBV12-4	CTSSLSGYSSYEQYF
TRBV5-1	CASRLEDGFYYGYTF
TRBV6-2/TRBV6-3	CASTTYSNQPQHF